This T cell receptor beta chain stems from a study of blood T cell repertoires in COVID-19. Study details: Donors in the United States, Italy and Spain gave samples during acute or convalescent COVID-19. Sources were T cells, B-cell-depleted T cells, or PBMCs; the material itself was cDNA or gDNA.

Original data processing: Amplification from reference gene primers served as the basis for estimated nucleated cell counts. Libraries were prepared by immunoSEQ multiplex PCR; TCRdb keeps only in-frame clonotypes and omits some of them. V and J calls plus clone size are reproduced from that table; the DNA served to infer D and trimming. The sample contains 250,000 to 400,000 clones, about nine tenths of which appear only once. Germline V gives CDR1 KGHDR, CDR2 SFDVKD. CDR3 length equals 17 residues. Trimming pared 5 bases from V and 3 bases from J, leaving 18 bases between. The origin of this receptor is a man in his fifties with active or convalescent COVID-19. The chain employs TRBV24-1 and TRBJ1-4; D ambiguous. Sequencing was performed on peripheral blood. This CDR3 is CATSAPPWRASNEKLFF. The CDR3 bases are TGTGCCACCAGTGCTCCTCCGTGGAGGGCATCTAATGAAAAACTGTTTTTT.